A selection of T cell receptor beta chains follows, all from one sample in a study of blood T cell repertoires in COVID-19. Clones were read by immunoSEQ multiplex PCR, and TCRdb kept only the in-frame ones, dropping some. The sample has 140,000 to 150,000 clones, around 84% seen once. The sequencing input was peripheral blood. The source of these receptors is a man in his sixties with active or convalescent COVID-19. CDR3s include the opening cysteine and the closing phenylalanine or tryptophan. The D gene is left open where the match is weak. Clone size is given for some rows only: seen once, a few or many times, or a class if the clone is expanded.

D gene	V gene	clone size	J gene	CDR3 DNA	CDR3 protein
TRBD1	TRBV2	-	TRBJ1-3	TGTGCCAGCAGCGCGGGGACAGCCCCTGGAAACACCATATATTTT	CASSAGTAPGNTIYF
TRBD2	TRBV7-2	-	TRBJ2-7	TGTGCCAGCAGCACTAGCGGGCAACGTTACGAGCAGTACTTC	CASSTSGQRYEQYF
-	TRBV6-5	-	TRBJ1-1	TGTGCCAGCAGTTACGGGGCCGCGAACACTGAAGCTTTCTTT	CASSYGAANTEAFF
-	TRBV11-3	-	TRBJ2-3	TGTGCCAGCAGCCCGGCGGCAGAGGGCACAGATACGCAGTATTTT	CASSPAAEGTDTQYF
-	TRBV15	-	TRBJ1-2	TGTGCCACCAGCAGAGGAGGGGACACCTCAGGGAACTATGGCTACACCTTC	CATSRGGDTSGNYGYTF
-	TRBV4-1	once	TRBJ1-5	TGCGCCAGCAGCCAATCCCCTACAGGAACAGGTCAGCCCCAGCATTTT	CASSQSPTGTGQPQHF
-	TRBV7-8	-	TRBJ2-5	TGTGCCAGCAGCTTAGAGGGACTGAGAGAAGAGACCCAGTACTTC	CASSLEGLREETQYF
-	TRBV7-9	few	TRBJ1-6	TGTGCCAGCAGCCCGCGGGGGATTAATTCACCCCTCCACTTT	CASSPRGINSPLHF
-	TRBV5-1	-	TRBJ1-1	TGCGCCAGCAGCTTGGCCGAGACAACGGAAGCTTTCTTT	CASSLAETTEAFF
-	TRBV12-5	-	TRBJ1-4	TGTGCTAGTGGTTTGGTTGAGGGGGTTGGGGAAAAACTGTTTTTT	CASGLVEGVGEKLFF
TRBD2	TRBV7-9	-	TRBJ2-1	TGTGCCAGCAGCTTAGCGACTAGCGGGAGAGGCAATGAGCAGTTCTTC	CASSLATSGRGNEQFF
TRBD1	TRBV15	-	TRBJ1-3	TGTGCCACCAGCAGGGAACAGGGGGAAAACACCATATATTTT	CATSREQGENTIYF
-	TRBV9	once	TRBJ1-1	TGTGCCAGCAGCGTAGGAGGACTGATGAACACTGAAGCTTTCTTT	CASSVGGLMNTEAFF
TRBD1	TRBV18	-	TRBJ1-1	TGTGCCAGCTCTCCGGGACAGGGGCTGAACACTGAAGCTTTCTTT	CASSPGQGLNTEAFF
-	TRBV30	-	TRBJ1-3	TGTGCCTGGAGTGTGCGGGGGGCATCTGGAAACACCATATATTTT	CAWSVRGASGNTIYF
-	TRBV4-1	-	TRBJ1-2	TGCGCCAGCAGCCCCCTTGGCGGGGGCGCGGGGGGCTACACCTTC	CASSPLGGGAGGYTF
-	TRBV24-1	-	TRBJ1-1	TGTGCCACCACTTGGGGAGATGAAGCTTTCTTT	CATTWGDEAFF
TRBD1	TRBV4-3	-	TRBJ2-7	TGCGCCAGCAGCCCGCTATGGGACAGCTCCTACGAGCAGTACTTC	CASSPLWDSSYEQYF
-	TRBV14	-	TRBJ1-5	TGTGCCAGCAGTCACGGGATTGGCAATCAGCCCCAGCATTTT	CASSHGIGNQPQHF
-	TRBV5-1	many	TRBJ1-1	TGCGCCAGCAGCTTGGGGGAGGCAGGGCCGGCTTTCTTT	CASSLGEAGPAFF
TRBD1	TRBV30	-	TRBJ1-5	TGTGCCTGGAGTGTAAAAGGTTCGGGACAGCCCGGGCAGCCCCAGCATTTT	CAWSVKGSGQPGQPQHF
-	TRBV7-9	-	TRBJ2-1	TGTGCCAGCAGCAGTAGCGGTTACAATGAGCAGTTCTTC	CASSSSGYNEQFF
-	TRBV6-5	-	TRBJ1-5	TGTGCCAGCAGTTACTCGCCGGGTCAGCCCCAGCATTTT	CASSYSPGQPQHF
TRBD2	TRBV7-9	-	TRBJ2-3	TGTGCCAGCAGCCCCTATCTAGCGGGAGTCTCAGATACGCAGTATTTT	CASSPYLAGVSDTQYF
-	TRBV19	-	TRBJ1-1	TGTGCCAGTATCCCTCCGGCGGGGTACACTGAAGCTTTCTTT	CASIPPAGYTEAFF
TRBD1	TRBV30	-	TRBJ1-6	TGTGCCTGGAGAGCTTCCGGGACAGGGAGCCTATTATTT	CAWRASGTGSLLF
-	TRBV7-9	-	TRBJ1-3	TGTGCCAGCAGCCGAGAGAACAGGGCTGGAAACACCATATATTTT	CASSRENRAGNTIYF
-	TRBV7-2	-	TRBJ1-5	TGTGCCAGCAGCTTAGATCTCAGGGCGAGTGTGTGGCCCCAGCATTTT	CASSLDLRASVWPQHF
TRBD1	TRBV9	-	TRBJ1-4	TGTGCCAGCAGCGTAGGTTTCAAGGGGGCCCATGAAAAACTGTTTTTT	CASSVGFKGAHEKLFF